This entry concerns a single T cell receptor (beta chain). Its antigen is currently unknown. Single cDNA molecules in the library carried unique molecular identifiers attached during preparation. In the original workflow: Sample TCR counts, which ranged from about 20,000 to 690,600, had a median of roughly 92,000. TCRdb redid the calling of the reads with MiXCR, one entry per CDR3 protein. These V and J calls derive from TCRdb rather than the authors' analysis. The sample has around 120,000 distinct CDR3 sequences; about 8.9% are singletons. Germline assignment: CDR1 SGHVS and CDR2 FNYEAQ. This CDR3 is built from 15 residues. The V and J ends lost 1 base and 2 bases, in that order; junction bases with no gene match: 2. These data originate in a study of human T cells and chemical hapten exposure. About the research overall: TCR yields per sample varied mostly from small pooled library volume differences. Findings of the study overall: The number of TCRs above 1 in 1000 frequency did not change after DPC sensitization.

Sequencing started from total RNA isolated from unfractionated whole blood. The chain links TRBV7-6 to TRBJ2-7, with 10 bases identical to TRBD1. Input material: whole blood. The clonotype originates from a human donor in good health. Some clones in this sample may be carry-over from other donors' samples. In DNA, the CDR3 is TGTGCCAGCAGCTTAGGGACAGGGGGTCCCTACGAGCAGTACTTC. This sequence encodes CASSLGTGGPYEQYF. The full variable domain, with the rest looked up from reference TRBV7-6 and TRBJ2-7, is GAGVSQSPRYKVTKRGQDVALRCDPISGHVSLYWYRQALGQGPEFLTYFNYEAQQDKSGLPNDRFSAERPEGSISTLTIQRTEQRDSAMYRCASSLGTGGPYEQYFGPGTRLTVT.